These T cell receptor beta chains were read from a single sample in a study of control samples from healthy donors and cancer patients. The protocol was immunoSEQ multiplex PCR, while the TCRdb copy is restricted to in-frame clones and leaves out a portion. The table records 150,000 to 200,000 clones, nearly 90% of them present only once. Sequencing was carried out using blood. The source is a woman aged 50 to 60 in good health. CDR3s include the opening cysteine and the closing phenylalanine or tryptophan. The order of the fields is V gene, clone size, J gene, D gene, CDR3 DNA, CDR3 protein. A D gene is named only where the DNA matches it firmly. The size field is filled for only some rows; it gives once, few, many or a size class.

v_gene: TRBV10-3
abundance: .
j_gene: TRBJ1-1
d_gene: .
CDR3nt: TGTGCCATCAGTGAGACCCGGGTCGGGTTGAACACTGAAGCTTTCTTT
CDR3aa: CAISETRVGLNTEAFF

v_gene: TRBV24-1
abundance: .
j_gene: TRBJ2-1
d_gene: TRBD2
CDR3nt: TGTGCCACCAGTGATTATAGTCTAGCGGGGGGATCCTACAATGAGCAGTTCTTC
CDR3aa: CATSDYSLAGGSYNEQFF

v_gene: TRBV7-6
abundance: once
j_gene: TRBJ1-6
d_gene: TRBD1
CDR3nt: TGTGCCAGCAGCTCTTCGGACAGGCCATATAATTCACCCCTCCACTTT
CDR3aa: CASSSSDRPYNSPLHF

v_gene: TRBV14
abundance: .
j_gene: TRBJ2-5
d_gene: TRBD2
CDR3nt: TGTGCCAGCAGCCCGGGGGAGGGCCCTCCAGAGACCCAGTACTTC
CDR3aa: CASSPGEGPPETQYF

v_gene: TRBV19
abundance: .
j_gene: TRBJ2-7
d_gene: .
CDR3nt: TGTGCCAGTAGTGCAGATCCCAGCTCCTACGAGCAGTACTTC
CDR3aa: CASSADPSSYEQYF

v_gene: TRBV6-5
abundance: .
j_gene: TRBJ1-3
d_gene: TRBD1
CDR3nt: TGTGCCAGTGGCAGACAGGGATTGTCTGGAAACACCATATATTTT
CDR3aa: CASGRQGLSGNTIYF

v_gene: TRBV11-1
abundance: .
j_gene: TRBJ2-6
d_gene: .
CDR3nt: TGTGCCAGCAGCTTGGTTCTCCCTGGGGCCAACGTCCTGACTTTC
CDR3aa: CASSLVLPGANVLTF

v_gene: TRBV2
abundance: few
j_gene: TRBJ1-5
d_gene: .
CDR3nt: TGTGCCAGCACGGAGGGTGCTTATAGCAATCAGCCCCAGCATTTT
CDR3aa: CASTEGAYSNQPQHF

v_gene: TRBV28
abundance: .
j_gene: TRBJ2-3
d_gene: .
CDR3nt: TGTGCCAGCAGAGGGCAAGGGTCAACAGATACGCAGTATTTT
CDR3aa: CASRGQGSTDTQYF

v_gene: TRBV7-8
abundance: .
j_gene: TRBJ2-7
d_gene: .
CDR3nt: TGTGCCAGCAGCCCGACGGCCTACGAGCAGTACTTC
CDR3aa: CASSPTAYEQYF

v_gene: TRBV6-6
abundance: few
j_gene: TRBJ1-3
d_gene: TRBD1
CDR3nt: TGTGCCAGCAGTCCTCGCAGGGGGTTCTCTGGAAACACCATATATTTT
CDR3aa: CASSPRRGFSGNTIYF

v_gene: TRBV4-3
abundance: .
j_gene: TRBJ1-2
d_gene: .
CDR3nt: TGCGCCAGCAGCCAAGAAGTCGCGGCAGGGAACTATGGCTACACCTTC
CDR3aa: CASSQEVAAGNYGYTF

v_gene: TRBV7-2
abundance: .
j_gene: TRBJ1-3
d_gene: TRBD1
CDR3nt: TGTGCCAGCAGCTTTACAGGGGCGTCTGGAAACACCATATATTTT
CDR3aa: CASSFTGASGNTIYF

v_gene: TRBV3-1/TRBV3-2
abundance: .
j_gene: TRBJ2-2
d_gene: TRBD2
CDR3nt: TGTGCCAGCAGCAAACGGACTAGCATCATCACCGGGGAGCTGTTTTTT
CDR3aa: CASSKRTSIITGELFF